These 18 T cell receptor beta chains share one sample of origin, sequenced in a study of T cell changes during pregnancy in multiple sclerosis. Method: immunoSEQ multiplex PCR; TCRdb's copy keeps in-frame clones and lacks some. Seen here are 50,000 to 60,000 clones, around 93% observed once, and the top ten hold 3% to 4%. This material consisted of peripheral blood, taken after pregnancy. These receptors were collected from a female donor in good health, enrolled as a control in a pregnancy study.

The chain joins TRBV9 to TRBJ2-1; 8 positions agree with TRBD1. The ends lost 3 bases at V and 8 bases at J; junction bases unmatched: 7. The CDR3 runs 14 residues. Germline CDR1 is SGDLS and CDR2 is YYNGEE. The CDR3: CASSGIHRGDEQFF. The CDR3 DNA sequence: TGTGCCAGCAGCGGGATTCACAGGGGGGATGAGCAGTTCTTC.

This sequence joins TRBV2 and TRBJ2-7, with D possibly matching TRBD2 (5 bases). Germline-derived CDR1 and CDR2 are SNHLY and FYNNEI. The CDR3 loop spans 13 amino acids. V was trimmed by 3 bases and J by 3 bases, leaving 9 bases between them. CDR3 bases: TGTGCCAGCAGTGACGGGGTAATCTACGAGCAGTACTTC. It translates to CASSDGVIYEQYF. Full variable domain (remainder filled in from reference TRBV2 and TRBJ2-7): EPEVTQTPSHQVTQMGQEVILRCVPISNHLYFYWYRQILGQKVEFLVSFYNNEISEKSEIFDDQFSVERPDGSNFTLKIRSTKLEDSAMYFCASSDGVIYEQYFGPGTRLTVT.

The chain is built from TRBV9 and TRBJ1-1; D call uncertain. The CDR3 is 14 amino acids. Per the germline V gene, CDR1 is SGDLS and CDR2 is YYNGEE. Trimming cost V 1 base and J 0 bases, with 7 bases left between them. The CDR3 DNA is TGTGCCAGCAGCGTAAGTGGCATGAACACTGAAGCTTTCTTT. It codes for CASSVSGMNTEAFF.

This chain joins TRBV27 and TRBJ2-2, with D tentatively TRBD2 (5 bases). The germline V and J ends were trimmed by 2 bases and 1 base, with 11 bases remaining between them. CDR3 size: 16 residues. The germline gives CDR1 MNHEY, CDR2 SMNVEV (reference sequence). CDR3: CASSLGYGENTGELFF. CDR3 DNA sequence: TGTGCCAGCAGTTTAGGTTACGGGGAGAACACCGGGGAGCTGTTTTTT.

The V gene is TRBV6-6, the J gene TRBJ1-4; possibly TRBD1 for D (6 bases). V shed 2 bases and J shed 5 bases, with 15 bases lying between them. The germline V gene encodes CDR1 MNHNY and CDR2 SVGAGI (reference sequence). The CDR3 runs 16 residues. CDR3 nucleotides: TGTGCCAGCAGTTACGATACAGGGTACAGGAATGAAAAACTGTTTTTT. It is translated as CASSYDTGYRNEKLFF.

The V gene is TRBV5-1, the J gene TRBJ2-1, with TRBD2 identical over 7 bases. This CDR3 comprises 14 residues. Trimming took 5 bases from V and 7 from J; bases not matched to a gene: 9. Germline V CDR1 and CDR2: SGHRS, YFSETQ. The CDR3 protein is CASSGEGKLNEQFF. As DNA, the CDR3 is TGCGCCAGCAGTGGGGAGGGAAAGTTGAATGAGCAGTTCTTC.

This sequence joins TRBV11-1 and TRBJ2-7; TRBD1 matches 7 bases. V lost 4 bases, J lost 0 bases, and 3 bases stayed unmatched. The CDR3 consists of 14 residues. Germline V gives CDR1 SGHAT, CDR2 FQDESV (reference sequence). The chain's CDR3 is CASSYRDSSYEQYF. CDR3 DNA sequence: TGTGCCAGCAGCTACCGGGACAGCTCCTACGAGCAGTACTTC.

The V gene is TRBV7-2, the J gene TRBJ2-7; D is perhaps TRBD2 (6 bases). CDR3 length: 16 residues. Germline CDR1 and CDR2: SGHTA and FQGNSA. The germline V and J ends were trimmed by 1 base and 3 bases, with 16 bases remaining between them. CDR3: CASSLGYSGLSYEQYF. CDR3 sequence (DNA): TGTGCCAGCAGCTTAGGATATAGCGGCCTTAGCTACGAGCAGTACTTC.

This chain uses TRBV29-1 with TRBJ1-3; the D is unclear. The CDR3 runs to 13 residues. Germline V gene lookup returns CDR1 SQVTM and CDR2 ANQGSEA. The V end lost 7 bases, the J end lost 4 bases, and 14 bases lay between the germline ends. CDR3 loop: CSARRPAGNTIYF. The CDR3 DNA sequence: TGCAGCGCGAGGAGGCCAGCAGGAAACACCATATATTTT. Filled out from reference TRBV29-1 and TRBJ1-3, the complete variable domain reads SAVISQKPSRDICQRGTSLTIQCQVDSQVTMMFWYRQQPGQSLTLIATANQGSEATYESGFVIDKFPISRPNLTFSTLTVSNMSPEDSSIYLCSARRPAGNTIYFGEGSWLTVV.

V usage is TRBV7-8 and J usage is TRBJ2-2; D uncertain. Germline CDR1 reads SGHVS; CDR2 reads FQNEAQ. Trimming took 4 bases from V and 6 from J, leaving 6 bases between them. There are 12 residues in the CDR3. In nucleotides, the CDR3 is TGTGCCAGCAGCTCTCTTTCCGGGGAGCTGTTTTTT. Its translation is CASSSLSGELFF.

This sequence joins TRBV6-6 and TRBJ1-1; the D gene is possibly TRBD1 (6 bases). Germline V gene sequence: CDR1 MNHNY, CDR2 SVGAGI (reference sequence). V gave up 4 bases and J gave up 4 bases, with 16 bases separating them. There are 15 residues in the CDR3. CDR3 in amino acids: CASSLFGGRVTEAFF. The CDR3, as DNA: TGTGCCAGCAGTTTATTCGGGGGGCGAGTCACTGAAGCTTTCTTT.

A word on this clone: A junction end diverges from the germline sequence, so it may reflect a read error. Here the CDR3 DNA reads TGTGCTAGCAGCCTCGGGGGAGGGGGAGATACGCAGTATTTT. It translates to CASSLGGGGDTQYF. The V and J genes are TRBV7-7 and TRBJ2-3, with a possible D match to TRBD2 (7 bases). CDR1 and CDR2 (germline): SSHAT, FNYEAQ (reference sequence). The CDR3 consists of 14 residues.

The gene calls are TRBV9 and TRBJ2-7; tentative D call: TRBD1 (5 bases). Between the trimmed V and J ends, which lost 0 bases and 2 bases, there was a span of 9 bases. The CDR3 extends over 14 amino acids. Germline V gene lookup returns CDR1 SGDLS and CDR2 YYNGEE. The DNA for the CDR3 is TGTGCCAGCAGCGTAGGGGGCACCCCCTACGAGCAGTACTTC. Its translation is CASSVGGTPYEQYF.

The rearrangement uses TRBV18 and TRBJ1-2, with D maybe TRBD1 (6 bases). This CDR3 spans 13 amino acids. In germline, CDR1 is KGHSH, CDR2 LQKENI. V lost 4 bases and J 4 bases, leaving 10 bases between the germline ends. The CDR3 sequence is CASSLTGSYGYTF. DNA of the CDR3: TGTGCCAGCTCACTAACAGGGAGCTATGGCTACACCTTC. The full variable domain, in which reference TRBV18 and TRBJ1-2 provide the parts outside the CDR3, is NAGVMQNPRHLVRRRGQEARLRCSPMKGHSHVYWYRQLPEEGLKFMVYLQKENIIDESGMPKERFSAEFPKEGPSILRIQQVVRGDSAAYFCASSLTGSYGYTFGSGTRLTVV.

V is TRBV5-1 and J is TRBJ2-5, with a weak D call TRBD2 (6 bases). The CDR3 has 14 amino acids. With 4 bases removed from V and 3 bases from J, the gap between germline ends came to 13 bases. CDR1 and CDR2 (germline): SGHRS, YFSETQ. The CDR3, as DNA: TGCGCCAGCAGCCCCGCGGGATCAAAAGAGACCCAGTACTTC. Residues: CASSPAGSKETQYF.

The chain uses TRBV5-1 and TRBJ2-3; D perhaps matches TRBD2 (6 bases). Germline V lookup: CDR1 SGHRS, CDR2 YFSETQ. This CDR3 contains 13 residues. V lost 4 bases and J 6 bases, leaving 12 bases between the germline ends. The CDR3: CASSAGPRDTQYF. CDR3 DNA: TGCGCCAGCAGCGCGGGACCCAGGGATACGCAGTATTTT.

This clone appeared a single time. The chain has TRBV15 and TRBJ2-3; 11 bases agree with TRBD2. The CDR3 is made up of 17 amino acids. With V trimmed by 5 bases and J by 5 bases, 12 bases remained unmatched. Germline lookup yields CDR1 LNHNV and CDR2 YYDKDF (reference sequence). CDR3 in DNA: TGTGCCACCAGCCAAAGGGGACTAGCGGAGGCGGGAGATACGCAGTATTTT. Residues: CATSQRGLAEAGDTQYF.

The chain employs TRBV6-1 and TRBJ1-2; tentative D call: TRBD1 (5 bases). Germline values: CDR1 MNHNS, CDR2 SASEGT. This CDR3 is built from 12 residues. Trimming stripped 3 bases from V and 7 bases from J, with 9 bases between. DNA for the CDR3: TGTGCCAGCAGTGAGGCCAGGGTTGGCTACACCTTC. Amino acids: CASSEARVGYTF.